A selection of T cell receptor beta chains follows, all from one sample in a study of shared clonotypes between healthy human individuals. The repertoire was sequenced with immunoSEQ multiplex PCR; TCRdb's copy has only in-frame clones and lacks some. The table shows 550,000 to 600,000 clones, with roughly 98% occurring only once. Sequenced: naive CD8+ T cells sorted from blood. The receptors come from a man younger than 45 in good health. Both conserved end residues are part of each CDR3. The D gene is left open where the match is weak.

j_gene	d_gene	v_gene	CDR3nt	CDR3aa
TRBJ1-5	NA	TRBV7-9	TGTGCCAGCAGCCAGACAGGTGCCCAGCCCCAGCATTTT	CASSQTGAQPQHF
TRBJ1-3	NA	TRBV27	TGTGCCAGCAGTTTCCGGGGCGAGATCGGAAACACCATATATTTT	CASSFRGEIGNTIYF
TRBJ2-1	TRBD2	TRBV7-9	TGTGCCAGCAGCCCCCCACTAGCGGGAGCTCGGGAGCAGTTCTTC	CASSPPLAGAREQFF
TRBJ2-1	NA	TRBV6-1	TGTGCCAGCAGCGACGCCTACAATGAGCAGTTCTTC	CASSDAYNEQFF
TRBJ2-3	TRBD2	TRBV7-9	TGTGCCAGCAGCTTGGGTACTAGCGGGGGGGCAAATGCAGATACGCAGTATTTT	CASSLGTSGGANADTQYF
TRBJ2-7	NA	TRBV5-4	TGTGCCAGCAGCTTGGAGGCCTCACCGGGGGGCGGGCCCTACGAGCAGTACTTC	CASSLEASPGGGPYEQYF
TRBJ2-7	NA	TRBV27	TGTGCCAGCAGTTACCGGAGGCCCTACGAGCAGTACTTC	CASSYRRPYEQYF
TRBJ1-3	NA	TRBV18	TGTGCCAGCTCACCTTGGACAGAGAGCTCTGGAAACACCATATATTTT	CASSPWTESSGNTIYF
TRBJ2-7	NA	TRBV27	TGTGCCAGCAGTTGGGACGGCTACGAGCAGTACTTC	CASSWDGYEQYF
TRBJ1-1	TRBD1	TRBV27	TGTGCCAGCAGTCCATGGGGACAGGGGATTGAAGCTTTCTTT	CASSPWGQGIEAFF
TRBJ1-1	NA	TRBV28	TGTGCCAGCAGTTCGAGATCCGTGAGGACTGAAGCTTTCTTT	CASSSRSVRTEAFF
TRBJ2-1	TRBD1	TRBV4-3	TGCGCCAGCAGCCAAGAGGGGAAGGACAGGGGTACCCTGTCGAGCTCCTACAATGAGCAGTTCTTC	CASSQEGKDRGTLSSSYNEQFF
TRBJ2-2	NA	TRBV7-9	TGTGCCAGCAGCCATCGAGGGGAAGGGGAGCTGTTTTTT	CASSHRGEGELFF
TRBJ2-1	TRBD2	TRBV29-1	TGCAGCGTTGAGCTAGCGGGAGGGCACGAGCAGTTCTTC	CSVELAGGHEQFF
TRBJ2-5	NA	TRBV7-6	TGTGCCAGCAGCTTTTGGGAGACCCAGTACTTC	CASSFWETQYF
TRBJ2-2	NA	TRBV6-6	TGTGCCAGCACTTTAGGTGGGACCGAGAACACCGGGGAGCTGTTTTTT	CASTLGGTENTGELFF
TRBJ2-1	TRBD2	TRBV7-2	TGTGCCAGCAGCAAACAAACTAGCGGGAGGGCTCTATACAATGAGCAGTTCTTC	CASSKQTSGRALYNEQFF
TRBJ2-7	NA	TRBV2	TGTGCCAGCAGTGAGGCCTCCAGCTCCTACGAGCAGTACTTC	CASSEASSSYEQYF
TRBJ2-7	NA	TRBV19	TGTGCCAGTAGTATAGCGGGTAAGGGCGAGCAGTACTTC	CASSIAGKGEQYF
TRBJ1-1	TRBD1	TRBV28	TGTGCCAGCAGTTTCCGGACAGGGGGGAACACTGAAGCTTTCTTT	CASSFRTGGNTEAFF
TRBJ2-3	TRBD2	TRBV5-5	TGTGCCAGCAGCTTGGTGCTAGCGGCCAACACAGATACGCAGTATTTT	CASSLVLAANTDTQYF
TRBJ2-3	TRBD2	TRBV7-9	TGTGCCAGCAGCCCCGGGACTAGCGGTAGCACAGATACGCAGTATTTT	CASSPGTSGSTDTQYF
TRBJ1-1	TRBD1	TRBV28	TGTGCCAGCAGTCCGGACAGGTTTTTGAGCTGGAACACTGAAGCTTTCTTT	CASSPDRFLSWNTEAFF
TRBJ1-1	NA	TRBV6-6	TGTGCCAGCAGTTACTCGGTTGACAGAACGAACACTGAAGCTTTCTTT	CASSYSVDRTNTEAFF
TRBJ2-7	NA	TRBV11-3	TGTGCCAGCAGCCCCCCCCGGCACGAGCAGTACTTC	CASSPPRHEQYF
TRBJ1-2	TRBD1	TRBV14	TGTGCCAGCAGCCGCGTCGGACAGGGGCGGATCTATGGCTACACCTTC	CASSRVGQGRIYGYTF
TRBJ1-3	NA	TRBV6-1	TGTGCCAGCAGTGAAACTGGGAATTCTGGAAACACCATATATTTT	CASSETGNSGNTIYF
TRBJ2-2	NA	TRBV4-1	TGCGCCAGCAGCCAAGAAGCAGCCGGGGAGCTGTTTTTT	CASSQEAAGELFF
TRBJ2-5	NA	TRBV11-2	TGTGCCAGCAGCTTAGGATACCAAGAGACCCAGTACTTC	CASSLGYQETQYF
TRBJ2-1	TRBD2	TRBV9	TGTGCCAGCAGCGTAGAGGCGGGAGCTCACAATGAGCAGTTCTTC	CASSVEAGAHNEQFF
TRBJ2-1	TRBD2	TRBV6-6	TGTGCCAGCAGGGGACTAGTCGGATTGGATGAGCAGTTCTTC	CASRGLVGLDEQFF
TRBJ1-1	NA	TRBV2	TGTGCCAGCAGTGAATGGGGACGCGGCACTGAAGCTTTCTTT	CASSEWGRGTEAFF
TRBJ2-7	NA	TRBV29-1	TGCAGCGTAGCGCGGGGAGCCTACGAGCAGTACTTC	CSVARGAYEQYF
TRBJ2-1	NA	TRBV7-2	TGTGCCAGCAGCTCTTCGCCCTTGTCAAATGAGCAGTTCTTC	CASSSSPLSNEQFF
TRBJ2-2	TRBD2	TRBV6-1	TGTGCCAGCAGTTCCGGGACTATGAACACCGGGGAGCTGTTTTTT	CASSSGTMNTGELFF
TRBJ2-2	NA	TRBV27	TGTGCCAGCAGTTTGCAGGGGTTGGGCACCGGGGAGCTGTTTTTT	CASSLQGLGTGELFF
TRBJ2-7	NA	TRBV7-9	TGTGCCAGCAGCTACGGGCCTTTCTTAATCGACGAGCAGTACTTC	CASSYGPFLIDEQYF
TRBJ1-2	TRBD1	TRBV15	TGTGCCACCAGCAGAGGGACAGGGAGCTCCTATGGCTACACCTTC	CATSRGTGSSYGYTF
TRBJ2-3	NA	TRBV6-6	TGTGCCAGCAGTTGGGTGGGGACACCAGTCACAGATACGCAGTATTTT	CASSWVGTPVTDTQYF
TRBJ1-5	NA	TRBV5-5	TGTGCCAGCAGCTTGGTGTACTGGGGAGCAGATAGGCAGCCCCAGCATTTT	CASSLVYWGADRQPQHF
TRBJ2-3	NA	TRBV25-1	TGTGCCAGCACGGACAGTAGCACAGATACGCAGTATTTT	CASTDSSTDTQYF
TRBJ2-7	TRBD2	TRBV9	TGTGCCAGCAGCGTAGGTCCTGTTCAAAGCGGGGCGTCATACGAGCAGTACTTC	CASSVGPVQSGASYEQYF
TRBJ2-7	NA	TRBV4-1	TGCGCCAGCAGCCAAATCCAGGCTAGCTCCTACGAGCAGTACTTC	CASSQIQASSYEQYF
TRBJ2-7	NA	TRBV6-5	TGTGCCAGCAGTTACCAACAGACATCTTACGAGCAGTACTTC	CASSYQQTSYEQYF
TRBJ2-7	NA	TRBV5-4	TGTGCCAGCACCTCGACTGACTCTTACGAGCAGTACTTC	CASTSTDSYEQYF
TRBJ2-1	TRBD2	TRBV30	TGTGCCTGGAGTAGCGGGAGGGCTTATGAGCAGTTCTTC	CAWSSGRAYEQFF
TRBJ2-7	NA	TRBV7-9	TGTGCCAGCAGCCAACAGCCTGGGTCCGGGCAGTACTTC	CASSQQPGSGQYF
TRBJ2-7	TRBD2	TRBV11-2	TGTGCCAGCAGCTTTTCGGCTAGCGGGACTCGCGAGCAGTACTTC	CASSFSASGTREQYF
TRBJ2-7	TRBD2	TRBV9	TGTGCCAGCAGCCCGGCGGAACTAGCGGGAGGAGTCTACGAGCAGTACTTC	CASSPAELAGGVYEQYF
TRBJ2-7	NA	TRBV6-1	TGTGCCAGCAGTGACTGGGGATCCGCCTACGAGCAGTACTTC	CASSDWGSAYEQYF
TRBJ2-3	TRBD1	TRBV2	TGTGCCAGCCTAGGGCAAGGGGGCGTGGGTCATACGCAGTATTTT	CASLGQGGVGHTQYF
TRBJ2-1	NA	TRBV15	TGTGCCACCAGCACCACTCCGCCCCGGGGTTACAATGAGCAGTTCTTC	CATSTTPPRGYNEQFF
TRBJ2-7	NA	TRBV7-9	TGTGCCAGCAGTCGAGACTATCCTGAGCAGTACTTC	CASSRDYPEQYF
TRBJ2-7	NA	TRBV19	TGTGCCAGTAGTAGACCGGGCCCCTACGAGCAGTACTTC	CASSRPGPYEQYF
TRBJ2-1	TRBD2	TRBV29-1	TGCAGCGGTGTAGCGGGGACCTACAATGAGCAGTTCTTC	CSGVAGTYNEQFF
TRBJ1-1	NA	TRBV7-6	TGTGCCAGCAGCCGAAATAGACAGGCTCAGGGTGAAGCTTTCTTT	CASSRNRQAQGEAFF
TRBJ2-1	TRBD2	TRBV14	TGTGCCAGCAGCCGGACTAGCGGGTACAATGAGCAGTTCTTC	CASSRTSGYNEQFF